This T cell receptor (beta chain) emerged from a study of blood T cell repertoires in COVID-19. Some clones are missing from TCRdb's copy, which holds only in-frame ones; the method was immunoSEQ multiplex PCR. The table has around 400,000 clones, more than 70% seen once. Sequences were obtained from PBMCs or T cells enriched from blood (not recorded which). The TCR sequence derives from a woman between 18 and 29 years old who had been exposed to COVID-19.

CDR3 in amino acids: CASSLVTGQETQYF. DNA of the CDR3: TGTGCCAGCAGCTTAGTCACGGGTCAAGAGACCCAGTACTTC. This chain uses TRBV11-2 with TRBJ2-5; no definite D call. Trimming left V 1 base short and J 2 bases short, with 8 bases between. Germline CDR1 SGHAT, CDR2 FQNNGV. This CDR3 has 14 amino acids. The full variable domain, completed using reference TRBV11-2 and TRBJ2-5, is EAGVAQSPRYKIIEKRQSVAFWCNPISGHATLYWYQQILGQGPKLLIQFQNNGVVDDSQLPKDRFSAERLKGVDSTLKIQPAKLEDSAVYLCASSLVTGQETQYFGPGTRLLVL.